These 11 T cell receptor beta chains were sequenced from one sample in a study of cytomegalovirus exposure and HLA in healthy donors. PCR used 60 Vbeta primers and 13 Jbeta primers. Only in-frame clones appear in the TCRdb table, and some are missing; sequencing was by immunoSEQ multiplex PCR. The sample lists approximately 200,000 clones, 78% occurring once. The specimen was PBMCs. The origin of the receptors is a woman in her thirties in good health and CMV-seropositive.

CDR3 nucleotide sequence: TGTGCCAGCAGCTCCATTCTTCGCGCGGGACAGGCTCACAATGAGCAGTTCTTC. Protein product: CASSSILRAGQAHNEQFF. V gene TRBV27 combines with J gene TRBJ2-1; 8 nucleotides align to TRBD1. This CDR3 has 18 residues. Germline V lookup: CDR1 MNHEY, CDR2 SMNVEV (reference sequence). Trimming removed 6 bases from V and 5 bases from J; junction bases left unmatched: 18.

A single count supports this clone. The chain employs TRBV27 and TRBJ2-5, with D possibly matching TRBD2 (5 bases). The CDR3 runs to 13 residues. V lost 1 base, J lost 11 bases, and 14 bases lay in between. Germline V gene lookup returns CDR1 MNHEY and CDR2 SMNVEV (reference sequence). The CDR3 region has the DNA TGTGCCAGCAGTTTATGGCTAGCTACTGAGCAGTACTTC. Translation gives CASSLWLATEQYF.

The genes are TRBV2 and TRBJ1-2; 10 bases match TRBD1. This CDR3 spans 15 amino acids. CDR1 is SNHLY, CDR2 FYNNEI, per germline. J was trimmed by 2 bases and V by 1 base; bases with no gene match: 1. The CDR3 loop reads CASSEGQGANYGYTF. As DNA, the CDR3 is TGTGCCAGCAGTGAAGGACAGGGGGCAAACTATGGCTACACCTTC.

V gene TRBV15 combines with J gene TRBJ2-7, with D possibly TRBD1 on 5 matching bases. Trimming stripped 3 bases from V and 7 bases from J, with 22 bases between. This CDR3 is 16 amino acids long. Germline V gene lookup returns CDR1 LNHNV and CDR2 YYDKDF (reference sequence). As DNA, the CDR3 is TGTGCCACCAGCAGCCCTAATGGCCTAGGGGAACGGGAGCAGTACTTC. Amino acids: CATSSPNGLGEREQYF.

The chain employs TRBV5-5 and TRBJ1-1; D possibly corresponds to TRBD1 (5 bases). The length of the CDR3 is 14 residues. Germline V lookup: CDR1 SGHKS, CDR2 YYEKEE (reference sequence). With 3 bases removed from V and 1 base from J, the gap between germline ends came to 10 bases. This CDR3 reads CASSSRQSNTEAFF. The CDR3 DNA sequence: TGTGCCAGCAGCTCCCGACAGTCGAACACTGAAGCTTTCTTT. The whole variable domain, filled in from reference TRBV5-5 and TRBJ1-1, reads DAGVTQSPTHLIKTRGQQVTLRCSPISGHKSVSWYQQVLGQGPQFIFQYYEKEERGRGNFPDRFSARQFPNYSSELNVNALLLGDSALYLCASSSRQSNTEAFFGQGTRLTVV.

This CDR3 is CASSANRVGNSPLHF. DNA for the CDR3: TGTGCCAGCAGTGCTAACAGGGTTGGTAATTCACCCCTCCACTTT. This chain uses TRBV2 with TRBJ1-6; the D gene is possibly TRBD1 (6 bases). This CDR3 spans 15 amino acids. The germline V gene has CDR1 SNHLY and CDR2 FYNNEI. V was pared by 4 bases and J by 6 bases, with 13 bases between.

This clone has more than one count but fewer than ten. The CDR3 nucleotides read TGTGCCAGCAGTTCCCTACGGAGTGGGACTGGTTATGGCTACACCTTC. It translates to CASSSLRSGTGYGYTF. The chain couples TRBV6-6 to TRBJ1-2, with D maybe TRBD1 (5 bases). The length of the CDR3 is 16 residues. Germline CDR1 reads MNHNY; CDR2 reads SVGAGI (reference sequence). Trimming pared 4 bases from V and 5 bases from J, leaving 20 bases between.

The V call is TRBV7-2, the J call TRBJ1-1; D remains ambiguous. This CDR3 contains 11 residues. Germline loops: CDR1 SGHTA, CDR2 FQGNSA. The ends were cut back, 3 bases at V and 3 bases at J, with 2 bases in the middle. CDR3 region: CASSFDTEAFF. The CDR3 DNA reads as TGTGCCAGCAGCTTCGACACTGAAGCTTTCTTT. Full variable domain (missing parts from reference TRBV7-2 and TRBJ1-1): GAGVSQSPSNKVTEKGKDVELRCDPISGHTALYWYRQSLGQGLEFLIYFQGNSAPDKSGLPSDRFSAERTGGSVSTLTIQRTQQEDSAVYLCASSFDTEAFFGQGTRLTVV.

This rearrangement joins TRBV6-1 to TRBJ2-2; 7 bases line up with TRBD1. After removal of 5 bases from V and 6 bases from J, the junction contained 6 bases not matched to a gene. The CDR3 spans 14 residues. In germline, CDR1 is MNHNS, CDR2 SASEGT. The CDR3 loop reads CASSLDRVAGELFF. The CDR3, as DNA: TGTGCCAGCAGTCTAGACAGGGTGGCCGGGGAGCTGTTTTTT.

This sequence joins TRBV6-5 and TRBJ2-7; 11 positions agree with TRBD1. The CDR3 extends over 13 amino acids. Per the germline V gene, CDR1 is MNHEY and CDR2 is SVGAGI. Trimming removed 5 bases from V and 6 bases from J; junction bases left unmatched: 3. The CDR3 reads CASSRTGGAEQYF. CDR3 bases: TGTGCCAGCAGTCGGACAGGGGGCGCCGAGCAGTACTTC.

This clone was picked up one time. The rearrangement joins TRBV19 to TRBJ2-7, with 7 bases fitting TRBD1. The CDR3 spans 17 residues. The trim removed 4 bases at V and 1 base at J, leaving 13 bases unmatched. Germline CDR1 LNHDA, CDR2 SQIVND (reference sequence). The CDR3 protein is CASSTTPRDRASYEQYF. The CDR3 coding sequence is TGTGCCAGTAGTACCACCCCCCGGGACAGAGCGTCCTACGAGCAGTACTTC.